This T cell receptor (beta chain) was recovered during a study of blood T cell repertoires in COVID-19. Participant ages covered roughly 18 to 89 years across 25 or so US areas. V trimming: 6 bases; J trimming: 9 bases; junction bases outside the gene matches: 2. The CDR3 loop spans 13 amino acids. Original methodology: Nucleated cell number was recorded as an estimate derived from reference gene primer amplification. Assay: immunoSEQ multiplex PCR; the TCRdb copy retains only in-frame clones and omits some. V, J and clone size are those of that table, while D and trimming were read from the DNA. The sample has approximately 300,000 clones, roughly 85% seen once; the top ten hold approximately 6%.

Material: PBMCs or T cells enriched from blood (not recorded which). This clonotype was sampled from a woman in her 30s who had recovered from COVID-19. V usage is TRBV23-1 and J usage is TRBJ1-6, with 10 bases fitting TRBD1. TRBV23-1 is an ORF, with its function uncertain. DNA of the CDR3: TGCGCCAGCAGGACAGGGGGCCTTTCACCCCTCCACTTT. Residues: CASRTGGLSPLHF.